This T cell receptor beta chain was sequenced in a study of T cells after yellow fever vaccination. This clonotype was seen a handful of times. The antigen is not known. General study results and limits: Contamination by abundant bulk-population clonotypes could be present in FACS-sorted repertoires. Among all clonotypes, a small share was observed in both CD4 and CD8 compartments. After the booster, roughly 96% of CD4 and 88% of CD8 primary-response clones were re-detected.

TCRdb recomputed calls from the 5' RACE reads with MiXCR, one row per CDR3 protein. The sample records a few hundred thousand distinct CDR3 sequences, approximately 10% being singletons. This CDR3 comprises 13 residues. Trimming pared 3 bases from V and 5 bases from J, leaving 10 bases between. The receptor's source is a young man who received the YFV17D yellow fever vaccine. The rearrangement joins TRBV12-3 or TRBV12-4 to TRBJ2-5, with D possibly matching TRBD2 (5 bases). The input for sequencing was CD4+ T cells sorted from PBMCs, taken 5 days after the yellow fever booster vaccination. The CDR3: CASSFPSIETQYF. For the CDR3, the DNA is TGTGCCAGCAGTTTCCCTAGCATTGAGACCCAGTACTTC.